The clone carrying this T cell receptor beta chain was counted between two and nine times. As yet, its antigen is unknown. The data originate from a study of spatial heterogeneity in lung cancer. Overall study context: Sequenced follow-up PBMC samples came a median of approximately 2 years after resection, where available.

Study-level results: Compared with follow-up, resection was when ubiquitous expanded tumor TCRs appeared in blood more.

Trimming took 3 bases from V and 3 from J; bases not matched to a gene: 8. The CDR3 length is 16 residues. Germline CDR1 reads SNHLY; CDR2 reads FYNNEI. Each TCR cDNA molecule carried a unique molecular identifier. TCRdb itself ran the 5' RACE reads through MiXCR, one entry per CDR3 protein. The table shows 40,000 or so distinct CDR3 sequences, with approximately 10% occurring only once. Sample time point: blood at routine non-recurrence follow-up after resection. Without sorting, whole RNA was sequenced from tumor, nontumor lung or frozen PBMC. The chain links TRBV2 to TRBJ2-5; TRBD1 agrees at 9 bases. The clonotype was recovered from a female donor with early-stage non-small cell lung cancer. The material sequenced was PBMCs, taken at follow-up. The CDR3 DNA reads as TGTGCCAGCAGTGAGGGACAGGGTATTATGGAAGAGACCCAGTACTTC. It yields the protein CASSEGQGIMEETQYF.